These 13 T cell receptor beta chains share one sample of origin, sequenced in a study of blood T cell repertoires in COVID-19 (dated by TCRdb to the early 2020s). Library preparation used the immunoSEQ multiplex PCR assay. Entries here come from immuneACCESS through TCRdb and include only in-frame sequences with V and J called. Some clones fail to appear in such tables; in the studies checked, an unresolved V gene covers under half of the shortfall, and the cause of the remainder is unknown. The sample yields approximately 91,000 clones; roughly 79% were counted once. Jointly, the top ten make up approximately 10% of the sample. Source material: peripheral blood. The receptors shown here come from a woman aged 80 or over with acute or convalescent COVID-19.

The gene calls are TRBV9 and TRBJ2-1, with 12 positions matching TRBD2. The V and J ends lost 2 bases and 7 bases, in that order; junction bases with no gene match: 4. Germline CDR1 and CDR2: SGDLS and YYNGEE. The CDR3 is 15 residues long. The CDR3 is CASSVTSGGGNEQFF. CDR3 in DNA: TGTGCCAGCAGCGTGACTAGCGGGGGAGGGAATGAGCAGTTCTTC.

V gene TRBV12-5 combines with J gene TRBJ1-1; D call uncertain. CDR3 length: 12 residues. CDR1 and CDR2 (germline): LGHNT, FRNRAP. V dropped 6 bases and J dropped 0 bases, with 5 bases sitting between them. The CDR3 coding sequence is TGTGCTAGTGGCTACTTGAACACTGAAGCTTTCTTT. This translates into CASGYLNTEAFF. Full variable domain (missing parts from reference TRBV12-5 and TRBJ1-1): DARVTQTPRHKVTEMGQEVTMRCQPILGHNTVFWYRQTMMQGLELLAYFRNRAPLDDSGMPKDRFSAEMPDATLATLKIQPSEPRDSAVYFCASGYLNTEAFFGQGTRLTVV.

The rearrangement uses TRBV7-8 and TRBJ2-6; 7 bases map to TRBD1. Germline V CDR1 and CDR2: SGHVS, FQNEAQ. This CDR3 region has 15 residues. V shed 4 bases and J 3 bases; nucleotides not matched to a gene: 3. The chain's CDR3 is CASSSRGNGANVLTF. The CDR3 region has the DNA TGTGCCAGCAGCTCCAGGGGGAATGGGGCCAACGTCCTGACTTTC.

This clone was seen once. V usage is TRBV5-1 and J usage is TRBJ2-1; perhaps TRBD1 as D (5 bases). Germline V gene lookup returns CDR1 SGHRS and CDR2 YFSETQ. CDR3 size: 12 residues. Trimming removed 4 bases at V and 8 bases at J, with 10 bases between. The CDR3 here is CASSTQGYEQFF. The CDR3 nucleotides read TGCGCCAGCAGCACCCAGGGCTATGAGCAGTTCTTC.

This clone was seen only a few times. This chain links TRBV5-4 with TRBJ1-1; D may be TRBD1 (6 bases). This CDR3 comprises 13 residues. The V gene's germline CDR1 is SGHNT and CDR2 YYREEE (reference sequence). V lost 6 bases and J 4 bases, leaving 13 bases between the germline ends. CDR3 nucleotide sequence: TGTGCCAGCAATGGGCAGGGGTTCACTGAAGCTTTCTTT. This translates into CASNGQGFTEAFF.

This chain joins TRBV3-1 (or the pseudogene TRBV3-2) and TRBJ2-5, with a weak D call TRBD1 (5 bases). The V and J ends lost 1 base and 4 bases respectively, with 13 bases between them. The CDR3 extends over 15 amino acids. CDR1 LGHDT and CDR2 YNNKEL come from the germline V gene (reference sequence). The DNA of the CDR3 is TGTGCCAGCAGCCAAGGACAGCTCAACCCAGAGACCCAGTACTTC. Translating gives CASSQGQLNPETQYF.

V is TRBV30 and J is TRBJ1-1; 8 nucleotides align to TRBD1. The trim removed 8 bases at V and 5 bases at J, leaving 7 bases unmatched. In germline, CDR1 is GTSNPN, CDR2 SVGIG (reference sequence). This CDR3 is built from 12 residues. This CDR3 reads CATDRGGTEAFF. CDR3 in DNA: TGTGCCACCGACAGGGGTGGGACTGAAGCTTTCTTT.

The chain carries TRBV5-8 and TRBJ1-4; D unresolved. The CDR3 is made up of 15 amino acids. CDR1 SGHTS and CDR2 YDEGEE come from the germline V gene. Trimming left V 5 bases short and J 4 bases short, with 15 bases between. The CDR3: CASSLSRPGNEKLFF. CDR3 in DNA: TGTGCCAGCAGTCTTTCCCGGCCGGGTAATGAAAAACTGTTTTTT. The full variable domain, completed using reference TRBV5-8 and TRBJ1-4, is EAGVTQSPTHLIKTRGQQATLRCSPISGHTSVYWYQQALGLGLQFLLWYDEGEERNRGNFPPRFSGRQFPNYSSELNVNALELEDSALYLCASSLSRPGNEKLFFGSGTQLSVL.

This rearrangement joins TRBV2 to TRBJ1-4; D is possibly TRBD1 (6 bases). CDR3 length equals 13 residues. Trimming left V 6 bases short and J 5 bases short, with 10 bases between. Germline lookup yields CDR1 SNHLY and CDR2 FYNNEI. The CDR3 spells CASSAGQNEKLFF. DNA for the CDR3: TGTGCCAGCAGCGCTGGACAGAATGAAAAACTGTTTTTT.

The rearrangement links TRBV6-5 to TRBJ2-5; 8 nucleotides line up with TRBD2. J was trimmed by 4 bases and V by 6 bases; bases with no gene match: 4. The CDR3 runs 13 residues. From germline, CDR1 is MNHEY and CDR2 SVGAGI. The CDR3 is CASRPGLGETQYF. Written as DNA, the CDR3 is TGTGCCAGCAGGCCGGGACTAGGAGAGACCCAGTACTTC.

The rearrangement uses TRBV9 and TRBJ2-1; D possibly corresponds to TRBD1 (5 bases). Germline V lookup: CDR1 SGDLS, CDR2 YYNGEE. The CDR3 has 12 residues. The germline V and J ends were trimmed by 4 bases and 6 bases, with 8 bases remaining between them. The CDR3 is CASSRTGNEQFF. CDR3 sequence (DNA): TGTGCCAGCAGCAGAACAGGCAATGAGCAGTTCTTC.

The chain joins TRBV6-5 to TRBJ1-1; TRBD1 agrees at 8 bases. Trimming took 8 bases from V and 5 from J; bases not matched to a gene: 13. CDR1 is MNHEY, CDR2 SVGAGI, per germline. The CDR3 is 15 amino acids. The CDR3 region has the DNA TGTGCCAGCGGCGACAGGGGCTATGAAGGGACTGAAGCTTTCTTT. As protein: CASGDRGYEGTEAFF.

The gene calls are TRBV5-5 and TRBJ2-5; TRBD1 matches 10 bases. The CDR3 is 14 amino acids. The V segment lost 3 bases and the J segment 4 bases; nucleotides outside the gene matches: 3. CDR1 is SGHKS, CDR2 YYEKEE, per germline (reference sequence). This CDR3 is CASSSTGGGETQYF. The CDR3, as DNA: TGTGCCAGCAGCTCGACAGGGGGCGGAGAGACCCAGTACTTC. The whole variable domain, filled in from reference TRBV5-5 and TRBJ2-5, reads DAGVTQSPTHLIKTRGQQVTLRCSPISGHKSVSWYQQVLGQGPQFIFQYYEKEERGRGNFPDRFSARQFPNYSSELNVNALLLGDSALYLCASSSTGGGETQYFGPGTRLLVL.